This T cell receptor beta chain is drawn from a study of blood T cell repertoires in COVID-19. At the level of the study: Samples taken during acute and convalescent COVID-19 were collected in the United States, Italy and Spain. PBMCs, B-cell-depleted T cells, or T cells provided the cDNA or gDNA that made up the material.

Per the original data handling: For nucleated cells, counts were estimated from reference gene primer amplification. TCRdb's copy holds only in-frame clones and misses some; the assay was immunoSEQ multiplex PCR. The DNA was the basis for D and trimming; V, J and clone size are from that table. This table has about 200,000 clones, 80% to 90% appearing once. Trimming at V came to 4 bases and at J to 8 bases, leaving 13 bases not matched to a gene. The CDR3 is made up of 17 amino acids. CDR1 SGHDN and CDR2 FVKESK come from the germline V gene. Only a few counts were recorded for this clone. This chain connects TRBV14 to TRBJ2-1; 11 nucleotides line up with TRBD2. The sequence was obtained from a man aged 45-65 years with acute or convalescent COVID-19. Material for sequencing was peripheral blood. As DNA, the CDR3 is TGTGCCAGCAGCCCGGGTACTAGCGGGGGCTATATGGATGAGCAGTTCTTC. Amino acids: CASSPGTSGGYMDEQFF. Together with reference TRBV14 and TRBJ2-1, the CDR3 gives the full variable domain: EAGVTQFPSHSVIEKGQTVTLRCDPISGHDNLYWYRRVMGKEIKFLLHFVKESKQDESGMPNNRFLAERTGGTYSTLKVQPAELEDSGVYFCASSPGTSGGYMDEQFFGPGTRLTVL.